Only a few counts were recorded for the clone carrying this T cell receptor (beta chain). Antigen: not known. MiXCR, applied by TCRdb to the 5' RACE reads, yields one record per CDR3 protein. The table shows roughly 690,000 distinct CDR3 sequences, with 5.5% to 7.5% occurring only once. This sample was included in a study of identical twins. Study-level points and caveats: Out-of-frame TCR alpha sharing observed in monozygotic twins exceeded model estimates.

Per germline, CDR1 SQVTM and CDR2 ANQGSEA. This CDR3 has 12 residues. The V and J ends lost 5 bases and 1 base, in that order; junction bases with no gene match: 1. The chain recombines TRBV29-1 with TRBJ1-1; 7 bases line up with TRBD1. The sequenced material came from naive T cells sorted from blood. This TCR came from a man in his late teens or twenties in good health. CDR3 sequence reads: CSVPGGNTEAFF. In DNA, the CDR3 is TGCAGCGTTCCAGGGGGGAACACTGAAGCTTTCTTT.